This T cell receptor beta chain was retrieved from a study of shared clonotypes between healthy human individuals (dated by TCRdb to 2020 to 2022). At the level of the whole study: A couple of women and a few men aged 18 to 49 years were included in the cohort. For each donor, CD4 naive and CD4 memory were each given three plates, CD8 naive was given two plates, and CD8 memory was given one plate. To estimate repertoire size and how much clonotype sharing occurs between individuals, the study deeply sequenced the blood TCR repertoires of 4 to 6 healthy adults. Leukapheresis yielded between about 0.8 and 9.5 billion PBMCs per donor. To increase sequencing depth and limit assay-specific biases, TCR repertoire library preparation and sequencing were carried out by different laboratories using diverse techniques.

The cysteine opens and the phenylalanine closes a CDR3 of 17 amino acids. This entry keeps only the CDR3 DNA: 51 bases, framed from base 1. From a lookup of the germline V gene, CDR1 and CDR2 are SGHVS and FNYEAQ. V loses 5 bases at its end and J loses 0 bases; junction bases beyond the gene matches: 6. Using the deep immunoSEQ assay, TCR CDR3 regions were amplified from genomic DNA by multiplex PCR. For each cell subset, the extracted genomic DNA was distributed evenly across all wells of several immunoSEQ 96-well plates, and each plate served as one replicate. For sorted subsets, roughly 190 ng of genomic DNA, equivalent to 30,000 or so T cell genomes, went into each replicate PCR. The purified libraries were quantified using a Qubit 3.0 fluorometer, sized with a Bioanalyzer 2100, and then quantified again using the KAPA Library Quantification kit. Every immunoSEQ 96-well plate was sequenced on a separate single-read 150-cycle Illumina NextSeq 550 flow cell. Per the authors' processing: Because the immunoSEQ output included only junctional sequences and no quality scores, the filtering could not be the same as the filtering used for full-length reads. Sequences were annotated with PyIR, a Python wrapper for IgBLAST v1.9, and V/J genes and CDR3 were assigned using IMGT germline references. Reads with weak V/J assignments (E-value above 1e-6), missing CDR3, stop codons, out-of-frame junctions, or ambiguous translated residues were removed. V3J clonotypes were defined by identical inferred V gene, J gene, and CDR3 amino acid sequence. To compute the percentage overlap between repertoires, the number of shared unique clonotypes was divided by the size of the smaller repertoire. RTK rarefaction, the Chao1 estimator, and Recon v2.1 estimates of unobserved clonotypes were used to assess repertoire richness. Generation probabilities for all TCRbeta clonotypes obtained by the gDNA method from several donors were computed using OLGA. The table was pulled from immuneACCESS by TCRdb, which kept in-frame rearrangements only. Such tables lose some clones; where checked, under half of the loss comes from unresolved V genes, and the rest has no known cause. V, J and clone size are those of that table, while D and trimming were read from the DNA. Across this sample there are about 1 million clones, with about 76% seen only once. The ten top clones hold 1.4% of the sample.

Note on this clone: Its antigen remains unidentified. Base qualities are not recorded, but no much larger clone differs from it by a single base.

The donors were healthy, HIV-negative adults with no recently reported acute infections or vaccinations. Every donor was a Caucasian adult living in Nashville, Tennessee, USA. CD4+ T cells were enriched by magnetic negative selection; naive cells were then positively selected on CD45RA, and the negative fraction formed the memory subset. Blood was collected by leukapheresis, and PBMCs were isolated by Ficoll-Histopaque density gradient centrifugation and then cryopreserved in liquid nitrogen vapor phase. Purity and quantity of every magnetically sorted T cell population were checked by analytical flow cytometry. From each sorted fraction, genomic DNA was isolated and quantified by UV absorbance on a Nanodrop 2000c. Paper-wide results and their limitations: Sampling was restricted to blood, and TCR repertoires in tissues likely differ from the TCR repertoires found in blood. The small number of donors limited the genetic and exposure-history diversity represented. Estimated clonotype richness was generally larger for naive than for memory subsets. Pairwise subsampling indicated that sequencing depth was expected to affect the degree of clonotype sharing among donors. Even with the large sequencing depth, rarefaction of the sorted-subset datasets indicated that sequencing was incomplete. Compared with non-shared clonotypes, clonotypes shared by all four sorted-subset donors had higher generation probabilities. When several donors were compared, the shared fraction of clonotypes was about 5% for naive CD4, less than 4% for naive CD8, roughly 2.5% for memory CD4, and 0.4% for memory CD8.

The source of this sequence is a man between 18 and 29 years old in good health. The chain uses TRBV7-6 and TRBJ2-3; 12 middle bases align to TRBD2. Sequenced sample: memory CD4+ T cells sorted from blood. According to the study, the label for this sample's cell subset or site signals: CD45RA-negative fraction. The DNA sequence is as follows: TGTGCCAGCAGCCCAAGGCTAGCGGGGGGGAGCACAGATACGCAGTATTTT. Its product reads: CASSPRLAGGSTDTQYF.